This TCR beta chain was sequenced during a study of blood T cell repertoires in COVID-19. Clones were read by immunoSEQ multiplex PCR, and TCRdb kept only the in-frame ones, dropping some. Of a few hundred thousand clones listed, approximately 87% are singletons. This CDR3 is built from 14 residues. Deletions cut 8 bases from V and 2 bases from J, with 16 bases between. Germline V gene data show CDR1 as SGHTA and CDR2 as FQGTGA. The sequence was obtained from a woman between 45 and 60 years old who had recovered from COVID-19. Sequencing input: PBMCs or T cells enriched from blood (not recorded which). The rearrangement joins TRBV7-3 to TRBJ2-7; TRBD2 is a possible D gene (6 bases). CDR3 in DNA: TGTGCCAGCCGATCCCTCCGGGGGACCTACGAGCAGTACTTC. This codes for CASRSLRGTYEQYF.